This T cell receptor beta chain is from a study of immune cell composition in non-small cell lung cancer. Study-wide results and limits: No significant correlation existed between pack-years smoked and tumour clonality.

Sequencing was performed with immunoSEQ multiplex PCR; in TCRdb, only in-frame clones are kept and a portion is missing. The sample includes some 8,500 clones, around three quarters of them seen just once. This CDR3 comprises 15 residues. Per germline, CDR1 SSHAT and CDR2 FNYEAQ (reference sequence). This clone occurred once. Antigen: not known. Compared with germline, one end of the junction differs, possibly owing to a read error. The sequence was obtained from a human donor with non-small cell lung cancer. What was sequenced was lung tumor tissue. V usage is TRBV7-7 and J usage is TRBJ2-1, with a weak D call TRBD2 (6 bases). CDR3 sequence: CASSLARGWDNEQFF. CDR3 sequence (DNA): TGTGCTAGCAGCTTAGCTCGGGGGTGGGACAATGAGCAGTTCTTC.